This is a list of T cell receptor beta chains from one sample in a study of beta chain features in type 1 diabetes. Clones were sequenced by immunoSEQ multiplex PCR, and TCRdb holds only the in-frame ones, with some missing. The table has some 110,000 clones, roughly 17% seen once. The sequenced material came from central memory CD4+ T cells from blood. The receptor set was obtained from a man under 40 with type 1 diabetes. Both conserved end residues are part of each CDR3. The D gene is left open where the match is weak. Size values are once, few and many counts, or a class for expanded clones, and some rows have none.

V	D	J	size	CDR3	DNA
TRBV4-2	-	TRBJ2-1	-	CASSQDGAGTYNEQFF	TGTGCCAGCAGCCAAGATGGGGCGGGGACATACAATGAGCAGTTCTTC
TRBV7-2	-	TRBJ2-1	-	CASSLTASSYNEQFF	TGTGCCAGCAGCTTAACGGCGAGCTCCTACAATGAGCAGTTCTTC
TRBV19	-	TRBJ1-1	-	CASTQNTEAFF	TGTGCCAGTACTCAGAACACTGAAGCTTTCTTT
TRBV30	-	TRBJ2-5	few	CAWSFLYQETQYF	TGTGCCTGGAGTTTCTTGTACCAAGAGACCCAGTACTTC
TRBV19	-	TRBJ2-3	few	CASSPMGDTQYF	TGTGCCAGTAGTCCGATGGGGGATACGCAGTATTTT
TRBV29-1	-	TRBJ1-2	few	CSAIGDNYGYTF	TGCAGCGCCATTGGGGATAACTATGGCTACACCTTC
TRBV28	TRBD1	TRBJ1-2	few	CASHNRDRATGYTF	TGTGCCAGCCACAATAGGGACAGGGCGACTGGCTACACCTTC
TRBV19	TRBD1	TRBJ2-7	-	CASSIGQGAEEQYF	TGTGCCAGTAGTATAGGTCAGGGGGCGGAGGAGCAGTACTTC
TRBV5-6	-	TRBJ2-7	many	CASSLGNYEQYF	TGTGCCAGCAGCTTGGGCAACTACGAGCAGTACTTC
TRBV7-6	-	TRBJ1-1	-	CASGASFGAEAFF	TGTGCCAGCGGGGCTTCGTTCGGTGCTGAAGCTTTCTTT
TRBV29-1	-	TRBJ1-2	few	CSAAGDYGYTF	TGCAGCGCTGCAGGGGACTATGGCTACACCTTC
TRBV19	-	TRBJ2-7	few	CASSIEGPDEQYF	TGTGCCAGTAGTATAGAGGGACCGGACGAGCAGTACTTC
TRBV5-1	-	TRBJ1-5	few	CASSLGEGNQPQHF	TGCGCCAGCAGCTTAGGGGAAGGCAATCAGCCCCAGCATTTT
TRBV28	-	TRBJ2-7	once	CASRVAGARYEQYF	TGTGCCAGCAGGGTGGCAGGGGCACGGTACGAGCAGTACTTC
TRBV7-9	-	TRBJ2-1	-	CASSLNGGSYNEQFF	TGTGCCAGCAGCTTAAACGGGGGCTCCTACAATGAGCAGTTCTTC
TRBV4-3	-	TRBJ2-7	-	CASSRQEYGEQYF	TGCGCCAGCAGCCGCCAGGAGTACGGCGAGCAGTACTTC
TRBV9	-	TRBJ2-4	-	CASSVGIVPKDIQYF	TGTGCCAGCAGCGTAGGAATAGTTCCTAAGGACATTCAGTACTTC
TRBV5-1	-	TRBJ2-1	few	CASRPSYNEQFF	TGCGCCAGCAGACCCAGCTACAATGAGCAGTTCTTC
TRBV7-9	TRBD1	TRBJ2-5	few	CASSKDRGEETQYF	TGTGCCAGCAGCAAAGACAGGGGCGAAGAGACCCAGTACTTC
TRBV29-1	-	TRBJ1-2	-	CSVETGRYTF	TGCAGCGTTGAAACAGGGCGGTACACCTTC
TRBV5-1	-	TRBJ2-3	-	CASSASTDTQYF	TGCGCCAGCAGCGCCTCCACAGATACGCAGTATTTT
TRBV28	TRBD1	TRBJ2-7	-	CASRAPPGQGYEQYF	TGTGCCAGCAGAGCCCCCCCGGGACAGGGTTACGAGCAGTACTTC
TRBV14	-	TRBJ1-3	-	CASSHRDNALFSGNTIYF	TGTGCCAGCAGCCACCGGGACAATGCGCTTTTCTCTGGAAACACCATATATTTT
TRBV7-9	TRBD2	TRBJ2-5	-	CASSFGLAGGQETQYF	TGTGCCAGCAGCTTCGGACTAGCGGGGGGCCAAGAGACCCAGTACTTC
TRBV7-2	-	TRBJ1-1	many	CASSSYYTEAFF	TGTGCCAGCAGCTCGTACTACACTGAAGCTTTCTTT
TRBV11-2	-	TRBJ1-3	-	CASSLADRGNTIYF	TGTGCCAGCAGCTTGGCCGACAGGGGAAACACCATATATTTT
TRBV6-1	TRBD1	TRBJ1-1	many	CASSGWGDGDRERNTEAFF	TGTGCCAGCAGTGGGTGGGGAGACGGGGACAGGGAACGGAACACTGAAGCTTTCTTT
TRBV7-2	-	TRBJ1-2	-	CASSPSPTNGYTF	TGTGCCAGCAGCCCTTCCCCGACTAATGGCTACACCTTC
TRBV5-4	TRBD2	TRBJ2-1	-	CASSAREGYNEQFF	TGTGCCAGCAGCGCCAGGGAGGGATACAATGAGCAGTTCTTC
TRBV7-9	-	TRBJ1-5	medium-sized	CASARSGSQPQHF	TGTGCCAGCGCCCGTTCAGGGAGTCAGCCCCAGCATTTT
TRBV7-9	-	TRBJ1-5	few	CASSQGRGNQPQHF	TGTGCCAGCAGCCAGGGGAGGGGTAATCAGCCCCAGCATTTT
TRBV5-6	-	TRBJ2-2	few	CASSFRRYTGELFF	TGTGCCAGCAGCTTCCGACGGTACACCGGGGAGCTGTTTTTT
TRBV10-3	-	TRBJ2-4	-	CAIRDGLSKNIQYF	TGTGCCATCAGGGACGGTCTATCCAAAAACATTCAGTACTTC
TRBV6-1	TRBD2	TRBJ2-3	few	CASSHSGGSTDTQYF	TGTGCCAGCAGTCATAGCGGGGGGAGCACAGATACGCAGTATTTT
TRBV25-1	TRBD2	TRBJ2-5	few	CASRGLAGDPGTQYF	TGTGCCAGCCGAGGACTAGCGGGGGATCCGGGGACCCAGTACTTC
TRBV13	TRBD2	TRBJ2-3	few	CASSSPGGSGVDTQYF	TGTGCCAGCAGCTCGCCCGGGGGTAGCGGGGTGGATACGCAGTATTTT
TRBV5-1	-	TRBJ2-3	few	CASSLLTRDDTQYF	TGCGCCAGCAGCCTATTAACCCGTGATGATACGCAGTATTTT
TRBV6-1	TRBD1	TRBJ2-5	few	CASSGTGPGETQYF	TGTGCCAGCAGTGGGACAGGTCCAGGAGAGACCCAGTACTTC
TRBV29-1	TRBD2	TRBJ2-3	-	CSVGQTSGGTDTQYF	TGCAGCGTTGGCCAGACTAGCGGGGGCACAGATACGCAGTATTTT
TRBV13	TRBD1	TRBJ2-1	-	CASSLMSPGQDYYNEQFF	TGTGCCAGCAGCTTAATGTCCCCGGGACAGGACTACTACAATGAGCAGTTCTTC
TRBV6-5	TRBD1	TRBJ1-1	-	CASSGGQANTEAFF	TGTGCCAGCAGTGGGGGACAGGCGAACACTGAAGCTTTCTTT
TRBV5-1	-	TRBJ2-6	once	CASSGAMGVRANVLTF	TGCGCCAGCAGCGGCGCGATGGGTGTCCGGGCCAACGTCCTGACTTTC
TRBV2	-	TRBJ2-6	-	CASSESARVGANVLTF	TGTGCCAGCAGTGAATCCGCCAGGGTTGGGGCCAACGTCCTGACTTTC
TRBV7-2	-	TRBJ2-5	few	CASSLRTSQETQYF	TGTGCCAGCAGTCTTCGGACGTCTCAAGAGACCCAGTACTTC
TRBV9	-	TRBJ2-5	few	CASTPNGGAKETQYF	TGTGCCAGCACCCCAAATGGGGGGGCGAAAGAGACCCAGTACTTC
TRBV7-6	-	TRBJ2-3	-	CASSNRATDTQYF	TGTGCCAGCAGTAACAGGGCTACAGATACGCAGTATTTT
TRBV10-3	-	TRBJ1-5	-	CAISPGNNQPQHF	TGTGCCATCAGTCCGGGAAACAATCAGCCCCAGCATTTT
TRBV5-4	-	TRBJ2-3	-	CASSSGISTDTQYF	TGTGCCAGCAGCTCCGGAATCAGCACAGATACGCAGTATTTT
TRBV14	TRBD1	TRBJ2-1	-	CASSHKPGQGAHNEQFF	TGTGCCAGCAGCCACAAACCGGGACAGGGGGCACACAATGAGCAGTTCTTC
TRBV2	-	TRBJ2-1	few	CASSVEGGTYNEQFF	TGTGCCAGCAGTGTAGAGGGGGGCACTTACAATGAGCAGTTCTTC
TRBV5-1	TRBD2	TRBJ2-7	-	CASSLSPSTSGGSYEQYF	TGCGCCAGCAGCTTGTCCCCCTCGACTAGCGGGGGCTCCTACGAGCAGTACTTC